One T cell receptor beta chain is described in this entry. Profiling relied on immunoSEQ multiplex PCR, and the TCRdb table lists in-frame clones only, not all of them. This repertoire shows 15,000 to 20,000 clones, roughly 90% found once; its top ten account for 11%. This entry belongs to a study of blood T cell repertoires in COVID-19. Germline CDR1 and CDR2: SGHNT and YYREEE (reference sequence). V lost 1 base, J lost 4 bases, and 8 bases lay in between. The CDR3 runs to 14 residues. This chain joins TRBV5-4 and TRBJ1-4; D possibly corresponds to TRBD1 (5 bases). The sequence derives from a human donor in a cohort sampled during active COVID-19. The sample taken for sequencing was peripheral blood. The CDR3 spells CASSLSGNNEKLFF. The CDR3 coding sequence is TGTGCCAGCAGCTTGTCAGGGAATAATGAAAAACTGTTTTTT.